The rows below give T cell receptor beta chains drawn from one sample of a study of tumour-infiltrating T cells in Burkitt lymphoma. TCRdb keeps only in-frame clones here, not all; method: immunoSEQ multiplex PCR. This sample carries 5,500 to 7,000 clones, about a tenth of them seen once, and the ten largest clones take around 2.4%. Input material: tumor tissue. The receptors shown here come from a human donor with diffuse large B-cell lymphoma. The CDR3 runs from the conserved cysteine through the conserved F or W. A D gene is named only where the DNA matches it firmly. Some rows have no size entry. The others give once, few or many, or a class for an expanded clone.

j_call,d_call,v_call,clone_size,cdr3_nt,cdr3_aa
TRBJ2-4,NA,TRBV10-3,few,TGTGCCATCAGTCATGACTTGTTGTTGAATCAGTACTTC,CAISHDLLLNQYF
TRBJ2-1,NA,TRBV9,NA,TGTGCCAGCAATCGGGACGGAGGATTCTTAGGGCAGTTCTTC,CASNRDGGFLGQFF
TRBJ1-2,NA,TRBV7-9,few,TGTGCCAGCAGCTTAGCTCTTGGTTCGACGGGATTTGGAGGCTACACCTTC,CASSLALGSTGFGGYTF
TRBJ2-2,NA,TRBV2,NA,TGTGCCAGCAGTGCGGGACTCCTCACCGGGGAGCTGTTTTTT,CASSAGLLTGELFF
TRBJ1-1,NA,TRBV11-2,NA,TGTGCCAGCAGCTTAATACCCACTGGGACTGAAGCTTTCTTT,CASSLIPTGTEAFF
TRBJ2-1,TRBD2,TRBV5-1,few,TGCGCCAGCAGCGTAGGCGGGGGGGCCCTTGGTGTAGATGAGCAGTTCTTC,CASSVGGGALGVDEQFF
TRBJ2-2,NA,TRBV5-1,few,TGCGCCAGCAGCCCCCGGGAGAGGGCGGTGAACACCGGGGAGCTGTTTTTT,CASSPRERAVNTGELFF
TRBJ1-6,NA,TRBV2,few,TGTGCCAGCAGCCTTACCGACCGTAATTCACCCCTCCACTTT,CASSLTDRNSPLHF
TRBJ2-2,NA,TRBV7-2,NA,TGTGCCAGCAGCCTTCAGGGGCACGGGGAGCTGTTTTTT,CASSLQGHGELFF
TRBJ2-7,TRBD2,TRBV18,few,TGTGCCAGCCGGAAGAGCGGGAACTCCTACGAGCAGTACTTC,CASRKSGNSYEQYF
TRBJ2-1,TRBD1,TRBV27,few,TGTGCCAGCAACGACCTTCCCGGGACAGGGAGCAATGAGCAGTTCTTC,CASNDLPGTGSNEQFF
TRBJ2-5,NA,TRBV7-2,few,TGTGCCAGCAGCTCTTTCTCCTTGACAGTCCAAGAGACCCAGTACTTC,CASSSFSLTVQETQYF
TRBJ1-2,TRBD1,TRBV29-1,few,TGCAGCGTTGAGAGCGGGACAGCGAACTATGGCTACACCTTC,CSVESGTANYGYTF
TRBJ1-5,NA,TRBV18,NA,TGTGCCAGCTCACCATTTCACGGGCCAGGGATTCAGCCCCAGCATTTT,CASSPFHGPGIQPQHF
TRBJ1-1,NA,TRBV29-1,NA,TGCAGCGTTGAAGAATTAACGGGAACTGAAGCTTTCTTT,CSVEELTGTEAFF
TRBJ2-2,NA,TRBV27,few,TGTGCCAGCAGTTTATCGAGGCCCCTAAGGGCCGGGGAGCTGTTTTTT,CASSLSRPLRAGELFF
TRBJ1-1,TRBD1,TRBV5-1,NA,TGCGCCAGCAGCTTATCACAGGGGCAGGCTGAAGCTTTCTTT,CASSLSQGQAEAFF
TRBJ2-5,TRBD1,TRBV4-1,few,TGCGCCAGCAGCCGATACGACAGGGGGGAAGAGACCCAGTACTTC,CASSRYDRGEETQYF
TRBJ2-1,NA,TRBV2,NA,TGTGCCAGCAGTGATAAGGGACATAGCTCCTACAATGAGCAGTTCTTC,CASSDKGHSSYNEQFF
TRBJ2-5,NA,TRBV5-1,NA,TGCGCCAGCAGCTTGGGGTTTGGCGGGGGACACTCCCAAGAGACCCAGTACTTC,CASSLGFGGGHSQETQYF
TRBJ2-3,TRBD1,TRBV7-9,few,TGTGCCAGCAGCTGGATACAGGGGGAGGTAGATACGCAGTATTTT,CASSWIQGEVDTQYF
TRBJ2-7,NA,TRBV9,NA,TGTGCCAGCAGCGACAACTCCTACGAGCAGTACTTC,CASSDNSYEQYF
TRBJ2-7,TRBD1,TRBV27,NA,TGTGCCAGCAGTTTGGGGACAGGGTCCCCCTACGAGCAGTACTTC,CASSLGTGSPYEQYF
TRBJ1-1,NA,TRBV6-5,NA,TGTGCCAGCAGTCCAGGATGGAGTATGGGGACTGAAGCTTTCTTT,CASSPGWSMGTEAFF
TRBJ2-1,TRBD1,TRBV6-1,NA,TGTGCCAGCAGTGATACAGGGGTGTGGGATGAGCAGTTCTTC,CASSDTGVWDEQFF
TRBJ1-1,NA,TRBV10-3,few,TGTGCCATCAGCCACAGGGAGGACACTGAAGCTTTCTTT,CAISHREDTEAFF
TRBJ1-6,NA,TRBV10-3,few,TGTGCCATCAGTGAGCGGGGGGAGAGCTCCTATAATTCACCCCTCCACTTT,CAISERGESSYNSPLHF
TRBJ1-2,NA,TRBV6-1,NA,TGTGCCAGCAGTGAAGTTGTCGAATCCTATGGCTACACCTTC,CASSEVVESYGYTF
TRBJ1-1,TRBD1,TRBV5-1,NA,TGCGCCAGCAGCTGGAAAACAGGGGGCAATACTGAAGCTTTCTTT,CASSWKTGGNTEAFF
TRBJ1-2,TRBD1,TRBV5-1,few,TGCGCCAGCAGCTTGGGACAGGGGGACTATGGCTACACCTTC,CASSLGQGDYGYTF
TRBJ2-5,NA,TRBV5-1,few,TGCGCCAGCAACGAGGGATTAGGGCAAGAGACCCAGTACTTC,CASNEGLGQETQYF
TRBJ2-7,NA,TRBV10-2,NA,TGCGCCAGCAGTGAAGGGGGGAGCTCCTACGAGCAGTACTTC,CASSEGGSSYEQYF
TRBJ1-2,TRBD1,TRBV19,NA,TGTGCCAGTAGTACAACCGGGACAGGGGTAGCTGGCTACACCTTC,CASSTTGTGVAGYTF
TRBJ1-3,TRBD1,TRBV4-1,few,TGCGCCAGCAGCCCCGGGACAGGGGTCGGAAACACCATATATTTT,CASSPGTGVGNTIYF
TRBJ2-5,NA,TRBV28,few,TGTGCCAGCAGTTTATGGTTGGGACAGTCAGGGGGAGGGGGCCAGTACTTC,CASSLWLGQSGGGGQYF
TRBJ1-6,TRBD1,TRBV29-1,few,TGCAGCGTTGAAGGGACAGGGCTCTCCTATAATTCACCCCTCCACTTT,CSVEGTGLSYNSPLHF
TRBJ2-3,NA,TRBV28,few,TGTGCCAGCAGCCCAGACTGGGAGCCAGATACGCAGTATTTT,CASSPDWEPDTQYF
TRBJ1-4,NA,TRBV7-9,few,TGTGCCAGCAGCTTAGGGCAAAGGGACAATGAAAAACTGTTTTTT,CASSLGQRDNEKLFF
TRBJ2-7,NA,TRBV9,few,TGTGCCAGCAGCAAAGGTGGGGGGGCCCACGAGCAGTACTTC,CASSKGGGAHEQYF
TRBJ1-1,TRBD1,TRBV27,NA,TGTGCCAGCAGTATCGACAGGGGGAGCACTGAAGCTTTCTTT,CASSIDRGSTEAFF
TRBJ1-1,NA,TRBV4-2,NA,TGTGCCAGCAGCCAAGAAATGCTAAACACTGAAGCTTTCTTT,CASSQEMLNTEAFF
TRBJ2-1,TRBD2,TRBV4-2,NA,TGTGCCAGAGGCCCGGGACTAGCGGGGGGGCTCTCCTACAATGAGCAGTTCTTC,CARGPGLAGGLSYNEQFF
TRBJ1-6,NA,TRBV9,few,TGTGCCAGCAGCGCTCTGGACAGTAATTCACCCCTCCACTTT,CASSALDSNSPLHF
TRBJ1-5,NA,TRBV4-2,NA,TGTGCCAGCAGCCAAGAAGTTCAGTTCAATCAGCCCCAGCATTTT,CASSQEVQFNQPQHF
TRBJ2-3,NA,TRBV6-6,once,TGTGCCAGCAGTCCGACACCGACCACAGATACGCAGTATTTT,CASSPTPTTDTQYF
TRBJ2-3,NA,TRBV18,few,TGTGCCAGCTCGGGGGCTTTCCTAGCGGATACGCAGTATTTT,CASSGAFLADTQYF
TRBJ1-1,NA,TRBV5-6,few,TGTGCCAGCAGTTCCGACCTGAACACTGAAGCTTTCTTT,CASSSDLNTEAFF
TRBJ1-1,NA,TRBV5-1,NA,TGCGCCAGCAGCTTGGCCGGTGACAACACTGAAGCTTTCTTT,CASSLAGDNTEAFF
TRBJ1-1,TRBD1,TRBV30,few,TGTGCCTGGAGTGGTGAGGGGGCGGTGAACACTGAAGCTTTCTTT,CAWSGEGAVNTEAFF
TRBJ1-5,NA,TRBV7-8,few,TGTGCCAGCAGCAGTACCCGGGGGGTGGATCAGCCCCAGCATTTT,CASSSTRGVDQPQHF
TRBJ2-5,TRBD2,TRBV6-5,few,TGTGCCAGCAGTCCAGCGGGGGTGGAGACCCAGTACTTC,CASSPAGVETQYF
TRBJ1-4,NA,TRBV9,few,TGTGCCAGCAGCGTAGCTATATCGGATCCAGCTAATGAAAAACTGTTTTTT,CASSVAISDPANEKLFF